The next 10 T cell receptor beta chains were all read from a single sample in a study of human T cells and chemical hapten exposure. The sample's time point: healthy volunteer bleed at 2 weeks. Unfractionated whole blood yielded the extracted total RNA. TCRdb re-derived calls from the RACE reads in MiXCR, one entry per CDR3 protein. The sample includes roughly 120,000 distinct CDR3 sequences, approximately 9.1% of them seen just once. Sequencing was performed on whole blood. These TCRs come from a male donor in good health. Some clones in this sample may be carry-over from other donors' samples.

The V gene is TRBV2, the J gene TRBJ2-2; possible D gene TRBD2, 5 bases. From germline, CDR1 is SNHLY and CDR2 FYNNEI. V shed 6 bases and J shed 7 bases, with 6 bases lying between them. The CDR3 loop spans 11 amino acids. The CDR3 is CASRRDGELFF. In DNA form, the CDR3 reads TGTGCCAGCAGGAGGGACGGGGAGCTGTTTTTT.

This clonotype was picked up many times. The rearrangement uses TRBV12-3 or TRBV12-4 and TRBJ2-1; TRBD1 matches 7 bases. V shed 5 bases, J shed 0 bases, and the junction held 4 bases outside the gene matches. This CDR3 is 15 amino acids long. The CDR3 DNA reads as TGTGCCAGCAGTCCTCAGGGGGACTCCTACAATGAGCAGTTCTTC. Protein sequence: CASSPQGDSYNEQFF.

This clonotype occurred a few times. CDR3 bases: TGTGCCGGCGGTTTGGATAACTACGAGCAGTACTTC. Amino acid sequence: CAGGLDNYEQYF. J is TRBJ2-7 and V is TRBV6-2 or TRBV6-3; no clear D gene. The V end was cut by 11 bases, the J end by 3 bases, with 14 bases between. This CDR3 has 12 amino acids. CDR1 and CDR2 from the germline V gene are MNHEY and SVGEGT.

The table lists this clonotype with a few counts. The chain couples TRBV27 to TRBJ1-6; no clear D. The V and J ends lost 7 bases and 5 bases respectively, with 12 bases between them. The CDR3 is 14 amino acids. The V gene's germline CDR1 is MNHEY and CDR2 SMNVEV (reference sequence). CDR3 sequence: CASTPFGHNSPLHF. Written as DNA, the CDR3 is TGTGCCAGCACCCCCTTCGGCCATAATTCACCCCTCCACTTT.

Details on this clonotype: A much more abundant neighbour one base away suggests this may be a read error. The chain has TRBV3-1 and TRBJ2-1, with 12 nucleotides matching TRBD1. The V gene's germline CDR1 is LGHDT and CDR2 YNNKEL (reference sequence). The CDR3 runs to 16 residues. The CDR3 DNA reads TGTGCCAGCAACCAAGACGGGACAGGGGGCGGGGATGAGCAGTTCTTC. Encoded protein: CASNQDGTGGGDEQFF.

This clonotype showed up many times. V and J are TRBV7-8 and TRBJ2-2; D is undetermined. Looked up from germline, CDR1 is SGHVS and CDR2 is FQNEAQ. This CDR3 is 14 amino acids long. Trimming left V 0 bases short and J 4 bases short, with 6 bases between. This chain's CDR3 is CASSLAWITGELFF. The CDR3 coding sequence is TGTGCCAGCAGCTTAGCGTGGATCACCGGGGAGCTGTTTTTT.

V and J are TRBV25-1 and TRBJ1-2, with D possibly being TRBD1 (6 bases). Germline CDR1 reads MGHDK; CDR2 reads SYGVNS. V lost 3 bases and J 4 bases, leaving 12 bases between the germline ends. CDR3 length equals 14 residues. The CDR3 region has the DNA TGTGCCAGCAGTGATGACAGGTCGTCCTATGGCTACACCTTC. This codes for CASSDDRSSYGYTF.

Turning to this clonotype: The conserved closing phenylalanine or tryptophan is absent in this CDR3, likely reflecting a read error. The chain joins TRBV4-1 to TRBJ1-1, with D hard to call. The CDR3 totals 14 residues. Germline lookup yields CDR1 MGHRA and CDR2 YSYEKL. V was pared by 3 bases and J by 2 bases, with 10 bases between. CDR3 sequence: CASSHPGENTEAFL. CDR3 sequence (DNA): TGCGCCAGCAGCCATCCCGGGGAAAACACTGAAGCTTTCCTT.

The J gene is TRBJ1-1, the V gene TRBV12-5; a possible D gene is TRBD1 (6 bases). Germline-derived CDR1 and CDR2 are LGHNT and FRNRAP. This CDR3 spans 14 amino acids. The V and J ends lost 6 bases and 7 bases respectively, with 18 bases between them. CDR3 in DNA: TGTGCTAGTGGCTACCTGACAGGAAATATTGAAGCTTTCTTT. This translates into CASGYLTGNIEAFF.

This clonotype was seen more than once but under ten times. This chain connects TRBV20-1 to TRBJ1-3; D is unresolved. V dropped 7 bases and J dropped 0 bases, with 16 bases sitting between them. The CDR3 extends over 15 amino acids. In germline, CDR1 is DFQATT, CDR2 SNEGSKA (reference sequence). In DNA form, the CDR3 reads TGCAGTGTCATTAACTGGGAGGTCTCTGGAAACACCATATATTTT. Translating gives CSVINWEVSGNTIYF.